This T cell receptor beta chain is from a study of blood T cell repertoires in COVID-19. Repertoires were generated with immunoSEQ multiplex PCR, while TCRdb's copy carries only in-frame clones and drops some. The sample holds about 29,000 clones, more than 80% seen once. CDR3 length: 17 residues. V was clipped by 0 bases and J by 0 bases, with 14 bases between them. Germline CDR1 reads KGHDR; CDR2 reads SFDVKD. This rearrangement joins TRBV24-1 to TRBJ2-7, with TRBD1 as a possible D gene (6 bases). The sequencing input was peripheral blood. This TCR came from a human donor in a cohort sampled during active COVID-19. This chain's CDR3 is CATSDLSNWGPSYEQYF. For the CDR3, the DNA is TGTGCCACCAGTGATTTGAGTAATTGGGGGCCCTCCTACGAGCAGTACTTC.